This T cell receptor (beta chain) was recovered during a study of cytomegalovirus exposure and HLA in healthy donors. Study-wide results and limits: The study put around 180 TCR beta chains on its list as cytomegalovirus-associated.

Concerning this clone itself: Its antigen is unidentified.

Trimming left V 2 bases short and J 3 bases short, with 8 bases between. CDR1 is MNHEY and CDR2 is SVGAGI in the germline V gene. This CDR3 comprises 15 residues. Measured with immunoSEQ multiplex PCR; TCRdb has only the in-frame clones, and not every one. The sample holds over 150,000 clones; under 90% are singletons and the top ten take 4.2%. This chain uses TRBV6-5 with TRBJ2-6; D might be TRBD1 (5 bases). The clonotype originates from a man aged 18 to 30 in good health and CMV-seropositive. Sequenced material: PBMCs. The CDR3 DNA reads TGTGCCAGCAGTTACAAAGGGGTTGGGGCCAACGTCCTGACTTTC. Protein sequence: CASSYKGVGANVLTF.